This T cell receptor beta chain originates from a study of T cell responses to AZD1222 COVID-19 vaccine. General study results and limits: The donors showed a predominance of white British ancestry and of females, with possible underestimation of clonal diversity.

Deletions cut 6 bases from V and 5 bases from J, with 13 bases between. The CDR3 is 13 amino acids. CDR1 is SNHLY and CDR2 is FYNNEI in the germline V gene. With regard to this clone: Its antigen is not identified.

Sequencing was performed with immunoSEQ multiplex PCR; in TCRdb, only in-frame clones are kept and a portion is missing. The sample contains about 110,000 clones, 94% of which appear only once. The sequencing used peripheral blood, collected 28 days after the second AZD1222 dose. The gene calls are TRBV2 and TRBJ1-1; D might be TRBD1 (5 bases). This sequence originates from an adult who received the AZD1222 COVID-19 vaccine. The CDR3 sequence: CASRAGPLTEAFF. CDR3 coding DNA: TGTGCCAGCAGGGCGGGACCCCTTACTGAAGCTTTCTTT.